These T cell receptor beta chains were read from a single sample in a study of response to subunit inactivated influenza vaccine. In TCRdb, the RT-PCR reads were re-called with MiXCR into one record per CDR3 protein. The sample includes roughly 790,000 distinct CDR3 sequences, approximately 22% of them seen just once. Sequencing used PBMCs from blood, obtained 5 days after vaccination. Every receptor here comes from a middle-aged man who received an inactivated influenza vaccine. CDR3s include the opening cysteine and the closing phenylalanine or tryptophan. A D gene is named only where the DNA matches it firmly. Not every row has a clone size; where given, it reads once, few, many or a size class.

j_call cdr3_length v_call clone_size d_call cdr3_nt cdr3_aa
TRBJ1-5 16 TRBV6-1 - TRBD1 TGTGCCAGCAGGACCGGACAGGTGCTGGTGATCAGCCCCCAGCATTTT CASRTGQVLVISPQHF
TRBJ1-5 16 TRBV4-1 - - TGCGCCAGCAGCCAAGTGGGTTCAAATAGCAATCAGCCCCAGCATTTT CASSQVGSNSNQPQHF
TRBJ1-1 14 TRBV12-3/TRBV12-4 - TRBD1 TGTGCCAGCACCCCGACAGGGATAAACACTGAAGCTTTCTTT CASTPTGINTEAFF
TRBJ2-2 15 TRBV29-1 - - TGCAGCGTTGATTTGGCTAGCGCGAACACCGGGGAGCTGTTTTTT CSVDLASANTGELFF
TRBJ1-5 17 TRBV7-6 - - TGTGCCAGCAGCTTAGGACGGGGGACGACTACCCTTCAGCCCCAGCATTTT CASSLGRGTTTLQPQHF
TRBJ1-6 13 TRBV30 few TRBD1 TGTGCCTGCGGACAGGGGCCTAATTCACCCCTCCACTTT CACGQGPNSPLHF
TRBJ2-2 14 TRBV10-3 few TRBD2 TGTGCCACACTAGCGGGGGGCGACACCGGGGAGCTGTTTTTT CATLAGGDTGELFF
TRBJ1-5 15 TRBV12-3/TRBV12-4 few - TGTGCCAGCAGTTTAGGGGGAGGGACAATACAGCCCCAGCATTTT CASSLGGGTIQPQHF
TRBJ2-1 15 TRBV7-2 once - TGTGCCAGCAGCTTAGACAGGCTCCCCTACAATGAGCAGTTCTTC CASSLDRLPYNEQFF
TRBJ2-5 10 TRBV20-1 many - TGCAGTGCTACCCAAGAGACCCAGTACTTC CSATQETQYF
TRBJ2-2 16 TRBV12-3/TRBV12-4 - - TGTGCCAGCAGTTTTAGTCCGGCCCAGCGGACCGGGGAGCTGTTTTTT CASSFSPAQRTGELFF
TRBJ2-1 13 TRBV5-1 - - TGCGCCAGCAGCACAGCCACCCTCAATGAGCAGTTCTTC CASSTATLNEQFF
TRBJ2-3 16 TRBV7-3 few TRBD2 TGTGCCAGCAGCCTATGGGGGCGCGGGGGGCAGGATACGCAGTATTTT CASSLWGRGGQDTQYF
TRBJ2-7 17 TRBV10-3 - TRBD2 TGTGCCATCAGTGAGGCGCCGGGACTAGCGGCTTCCTACGAGCAGTACTTC CAISEAPGLAASYEQYF
TRBJ2-7 15 TRBV28 many TRBD2 TGTGCCAGCAGCTCTTTCGGCGGGAGACAAGGCGAGCAGTACTTC CASSSFGGRQGEQYF
TRBJ2-5 13 TRBV7-2 - - TGTGCCAGCAGCTTACAAAAGCAAGAGACCCAGTACTTC CASSLQKQETQYF
TRBJ1-5 13 TRBV7-2 few - TGTGCCAGCCGCAGGGAGCTCAATCAGCCCCAGCATTTT CASRRELNQPQHF
TRBJ2-2 15 TRBV7-2 few - TGTGCCAGCAGCTTTCAAGCCGTGAACACCGGGGAGCTGTTTTTT CASSFQAVNTGELFF
TRBJ2-7 16 TRBV29-1 - TRBD2 TGCAGCGTTAAGACACGACTAGCGGGGGGCCTATACGAGCAGTACTTC CSVKTRLAGGLYEQYF
TRBJ2-2 18 TRBV4-2 - TRBD2 TGTGCCAGCAGCCAAGATTTAGGCGGGAGGAACCGGGGCGGGGAGCTGTTTTTT CASSQDLGGRNRGGELFF
TRBJ2-1 15 TRBV24-1 - TRBD1 TGTGCCACCAGTGATTCCGGGACAGTCTACAATGAGCAGTTCTTC CATSDSGTVYNEQFF
TRBJ2-1 19 TRBV4-1 - TRBD2 TGCGCCAGCAGCCCCTCACAACACTTACTAGCGGGAGCTGTTAATGAGCAGTTCTTC CASSPSQHLLAGAVNEQFF
TRBJ2-5 14 TRBV5-1 - - TGCGCCAGCAGCTTGAACAGCGATCAAGAGACCCAGTACTTC CASSLNSDQETQYF
TRBJ1-3 15 TRBV9 few TRBD1 TGTGCCAGCAGCGCAGGACAGGGGTCAGGAAACACCATATATTTT CASSAGQGSGNTIYF
TRBJ1-4 16 TRBV12-3/TRBV12-4 few - TGTGCCAGCAGTTTAGCGGGGAAAGCAACTAATGAAAAACTGTTTTTT CASSLAGKATNEKLFF
TRBJ2-3 12 TRBV20-1 - - TGCAGTGCTAGAGTGCTGGCAGATACGCAGTATTTT CSARVLADTQYF
TRBJ2-5 14 TRBV11-2 - - TGTGCCAGCAGCCCGACATGGGGCCAAGAGACCCAGTACTTC CASSPTWGQETQYF
TRBJ2-7 13 TRBV4-3 few - TGCGCCAGCAGCCAAGCTTCGGGCTACGAGCAGTACTTC CASSQASGYEQYF
TRBJ1-5 15 TRBV27 few - TGTGCCAGCAGTTTAGTTTCGGCCAGCAATCAGCCCCAGCATTTT CASSLVSASNQPQHF
TRBJ1-1 14 TRBV6-5 - - TGTGCCAGCAGTTGGGAACAGACGAACACTGAAGCTTTCTTT CASSWEQTNTEAFF
TRBJ2-4 20 TRBV5-1 few TRBD2 TGCGCCAGCAGCCCCTTCTCTAGCGGTGGATCTGGGTCGGCCAAAAACATTCAGTACTTC CASSPFSSGGSGSAKNIQYF
TRBJ1-5 13 TRBV20-1 many - TGCAGTGCTAGTGGTGGAATGGAGCAGCCCCAGCATTTT CSASGGMEQPQHF
TRBJ1-1 14 TRBV28 - TRBD1 TGTGCCAGCAGTCGACAGGGGAGGCGTACTGAAGCTTTCTTT CASSRQGRRTEAFF
TRBJ2-1 15 TRBV24-1 many - TGTGCCACCAGTGACGGCATCCTAGCTGCCAATGAGCAGTTCTTC CATSDGILAANEQFF
TRBJ1-4 16 TRBV6-1 - - TGTGCCAGCAGTGAAGCAGGTGGTGAGGGCAATGAAAAACTGTTTTTT CASSEAGGEGNEKLFF
TRBJ2-5 14 TRBV4-2 few - TGTGCCAGCAGCCAATTCGGGGGCGCTGAGACCCAGTACTTC CASSQFGGAETQYF
TRBJ2-2 14 TRBV7-2 - - TGTGCCAGCAGCTTAGCAGGGAACGCCGGGGAGCTGTTTTTT CASSLAGNAGELFF
TRBJ2-3 14 TRBV11-2 - TRBD2 TGTGCCAGCAGCTCGGGAGGGCAGACAGATACGCAGTATTTT CASSSGGQTDTQYF
TRBJ2-3 16 TRBV7-9 - - TGTGCCAGCAGCTTAGTTAAGGGAGGCGGCACAGATACGCAGTATTTT CASSLVKGGGTDTQYF
TRBJ2-2 13 TRBV20-1 many TRBD1 TGCAGTGGGGGACAGGCCCTCACCGGGGAGCTGTTTTTT CSGGQALTGELFF
TRBJ2-7 13 TRBV2 - - TGTGCCAGCAGGGTGAGACAGTACTACGAGCAGTACTTC CASRVRQYYEQYF
TRBJ2-7 13 TRBV7-2 - - TGTGCCTGCAGCTTAGAGATCTCCTACGAGCAGTACTTC CACSLEISYEQYF
TRBJ2-7 16 TRBV5-1 - - TGCGCCAGCAGCCCGGGCCTCAGGGTCTACCCCGACGAGCAGTACTTC CASSPGLRVYPDEQYF
TRBJ2-5 12 TRBV20-1 many - TGCAGTGCTAGAGGGGGAAAAGAGACCCAGTACTTC CSARGGKETQYF
TRBJ2-1 16 TRBV27 - - TGTGCCAGCAGTAGGTGGGGGCGGGGCTCCTACAATGAGCAGTTCTTC CASSRWGRGSYNEQFF
TRBJ2-3 15 TRBV7-8 many - TGTGCCAGCAGCCCCAGCGGAGGGGATGGTGGTACGCAGTATTTT CASSPSGGDGGTQYF